Listed below are T cell receptor beta chains from one sample, sequenced in a study of T cell changes during pregnancy in multiple sclerosis. TCRdb's table, derived via immunoSEQ multiplex PCR, lists solely in-frame clones and lacks some. Among about 110,000 clones listed, approximately 90% were seen once. The material was peripheral blood, obtained in the third trimester of pregnancy. The receptors shown here come from a female donor with multiple sclerosis, enrolled in a pregnancy study. Both conserved end residues are part of each CDR3. The D gene is left open where the match is weak. The size entry is marked missing in some rows and otherwise reads once, few, many or a size class.

>few|TRBJ1-1|.|13|TRBV4-1
TGCGCCAGCAGCCAAGAATACTCGGGTGAAGCTTTCTTT
CASSQEYSGEAFF
>.|TRBJ2-3|TRBD1|15|TRBV28
TGTGCCAGCAGACTAACAGGGGGCCGACCAGATACGCAGTATTTT
CASRLTGGRPDTQYF
>.|TRBJ2-2|.|15|TRBV19
TGTGCCAGTAGTATAAGCAGGGTGGGCACCGGGGAGCTGTTTTTT
CASSISRVGTGELFF
>.|TRBJ1-4|.|14|TRBV7-9
TGTGCCAGCAGCTTGGGGGGGATTAATGAAAAACTGTTTTTT
CASSLGGINEKLFF
>.|TRBJ2-2|.|15|TRBV2
TGTGCCAGCAGGGGGGGGACAACGAACACCGGGGAGCTGTTTTTT
CASRGGTTNTGELFF
>few|TRBJ1-1|.|16|TRBV4-1
TGCGCCAGCAGCCAAGAAAGGGCAGGGGTGAACACTGAAGCTTTCTTT
CASSQERAGVNTEAFF
>.|TRBJ1-5|.|16|TRBV5-6
TGTGCCAGCAGCTGGGGAGGGCAGGGAAACAATCAGCCCCAGCATTTT
CASSWGGQGNNQPQHF
>few|TRBJ1-1|.|16|TRBV11-2
TGTGCCAGCAGGCTTAGTGGGGAGGGGATGGGGACTGAAGCTTTCTTT
CASRLSGEGMGTEAFF
>.|TRBJ2-7|TRBD1|13|TRBV6-1
TGTGCCAGCAGTCCCGGGACAGCTTACGAGCAGTACTTC
CASSPGTAYEQYF
>.|TRBJ2-7|.|12|TRBV29-1
TGCAGCGTTGTCGCCAGGGTGGACGAGCAGTACTTC
CSVVARVDEQYF
>.|TRBJ2-3|.|15|TRBV5-1
TGCGCCAGCAGAGGCGGGGGCCTTAGCACAGATACGCAGTATTTT
CASRGGGLSTDTQYF